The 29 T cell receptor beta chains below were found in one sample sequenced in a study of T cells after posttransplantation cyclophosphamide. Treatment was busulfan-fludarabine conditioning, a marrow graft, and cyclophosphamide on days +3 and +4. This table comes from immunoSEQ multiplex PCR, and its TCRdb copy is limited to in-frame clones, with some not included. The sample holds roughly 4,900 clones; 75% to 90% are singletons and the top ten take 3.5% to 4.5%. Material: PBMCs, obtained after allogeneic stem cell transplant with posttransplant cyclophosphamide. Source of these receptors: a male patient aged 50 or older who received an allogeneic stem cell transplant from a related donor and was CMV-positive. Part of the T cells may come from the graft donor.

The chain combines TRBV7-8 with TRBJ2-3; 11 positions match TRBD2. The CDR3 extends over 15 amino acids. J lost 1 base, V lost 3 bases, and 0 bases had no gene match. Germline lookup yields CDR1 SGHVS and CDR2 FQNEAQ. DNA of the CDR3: TGTGCCAGCAGCTTGGGACTAGCGGGCACAGATACGCAGTATTTT. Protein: CASSLGLAGTDTQYF.

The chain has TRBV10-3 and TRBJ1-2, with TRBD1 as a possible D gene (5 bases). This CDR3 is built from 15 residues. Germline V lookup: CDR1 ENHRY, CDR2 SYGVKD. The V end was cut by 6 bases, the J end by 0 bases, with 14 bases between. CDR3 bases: TGTGCCATCAGCTCAGACAGTAAAGCTAACTATGGCTACACCTTC. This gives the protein CAISSDSKANYGYTF.

The CDR3 nucleotides read TGTGCCACCAGCAGAGTGCCAAGAGGCGATGAGCAGTTCTTC. Its protein is CATSRVPRGDEQFF. The chain combines TRBV15 with TRBJ2-1, with D uncertain. Germline V lookup: CDR1 LNHNV, CDR2 YYDKDF (reference sequence). The CDR3 is made up of 14 amino acids. V lost 1 base and J lost 8, with 12 bases in between.

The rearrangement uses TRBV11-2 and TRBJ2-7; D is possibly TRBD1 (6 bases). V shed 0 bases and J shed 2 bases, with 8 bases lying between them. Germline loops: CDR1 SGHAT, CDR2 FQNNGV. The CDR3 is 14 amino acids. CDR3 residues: CASSLDQGTYEQYF. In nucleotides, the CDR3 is TGTGCCAGCAGCTTAGACCAGGGGACCTACGAGCAGTACTTC.

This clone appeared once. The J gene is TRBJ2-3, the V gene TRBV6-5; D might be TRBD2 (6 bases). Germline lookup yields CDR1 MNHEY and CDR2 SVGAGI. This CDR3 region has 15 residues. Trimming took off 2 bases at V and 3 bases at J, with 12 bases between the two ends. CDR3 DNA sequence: TGTGCCAGCAGTTACCAGGCGGGGCCGACAGATACGCAGTATTTT. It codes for CASSYQAGPTDTQYF.

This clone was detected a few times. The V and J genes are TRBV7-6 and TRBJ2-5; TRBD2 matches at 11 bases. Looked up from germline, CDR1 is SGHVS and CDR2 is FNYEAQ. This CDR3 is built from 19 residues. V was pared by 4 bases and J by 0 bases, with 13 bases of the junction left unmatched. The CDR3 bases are TGTGCCAGCAGCTACCCCGTACCGACTAGCGGGGAAGACCAAGAGACCCAGTACTTC. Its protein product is CASSYPVPTSGEDQETQYF.

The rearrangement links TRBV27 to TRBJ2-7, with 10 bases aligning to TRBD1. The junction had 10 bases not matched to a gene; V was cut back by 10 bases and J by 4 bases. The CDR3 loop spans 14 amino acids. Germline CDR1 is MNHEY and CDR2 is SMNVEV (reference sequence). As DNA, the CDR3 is TGTGCCACCCGAGACAGGGGGCGCGAGTACGAGCAGTACTTC. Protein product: CATRDRGREYEQYF.

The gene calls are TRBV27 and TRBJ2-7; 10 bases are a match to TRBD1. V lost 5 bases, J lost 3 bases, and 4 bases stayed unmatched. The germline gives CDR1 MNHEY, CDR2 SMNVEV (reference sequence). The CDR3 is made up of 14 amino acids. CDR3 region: CASSKRDRGYEQYF. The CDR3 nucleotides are TGTGCCAGCAGTAAACGGGACAGGGGCTACGAGCAGTACTTC.

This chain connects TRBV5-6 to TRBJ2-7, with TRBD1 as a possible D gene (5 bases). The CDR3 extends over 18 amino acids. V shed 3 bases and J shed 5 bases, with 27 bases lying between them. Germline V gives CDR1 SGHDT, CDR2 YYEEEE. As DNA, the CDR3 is TGTGCCAGCAGCTCGAACCTATTAGATGGACAATTAGACCACGAGCAGTACTTC. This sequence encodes CASSSNLLDGQLDHEQYF.

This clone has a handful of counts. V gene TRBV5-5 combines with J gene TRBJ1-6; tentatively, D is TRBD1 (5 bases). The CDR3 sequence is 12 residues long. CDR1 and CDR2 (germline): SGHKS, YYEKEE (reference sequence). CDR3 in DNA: TGTGCAGCGGGGGTGTATAATTCACCCCTCCACTTT. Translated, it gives CAAGVYNSPLHF.

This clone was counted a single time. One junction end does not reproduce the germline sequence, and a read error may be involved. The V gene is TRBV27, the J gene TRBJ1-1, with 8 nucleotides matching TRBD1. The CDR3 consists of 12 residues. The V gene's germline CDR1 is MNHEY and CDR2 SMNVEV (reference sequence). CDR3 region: CASTTGGTEAFF. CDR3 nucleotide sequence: TGTGCAAGCACTACAGGGGGCACTGAAGCTTTCTTT.

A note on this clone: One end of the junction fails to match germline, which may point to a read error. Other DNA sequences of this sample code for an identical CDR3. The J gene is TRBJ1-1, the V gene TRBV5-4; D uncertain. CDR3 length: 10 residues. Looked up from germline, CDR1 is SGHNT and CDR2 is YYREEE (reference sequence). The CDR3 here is CASKSTEAFF. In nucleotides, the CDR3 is TGTGCCAGCAAGAGCACTGAAGCTTTCTTC.

The CDR3 spells CASSVDLSSYEQYF. The CDR3 region has the DNA TGTGCCAGCAGCGTAGATCTCAGCTCCTACGAGCAGTACTTC. The V gene is TRBV9, the J gene TRBJ2-7, with D uncertain. From germline, CDR1 is SGDLS and CDR2 YYNGEE. CDR3 length equals 14 residues. The V end was cut by 0 bases, the J end by 0 bases, with 7 bases between.

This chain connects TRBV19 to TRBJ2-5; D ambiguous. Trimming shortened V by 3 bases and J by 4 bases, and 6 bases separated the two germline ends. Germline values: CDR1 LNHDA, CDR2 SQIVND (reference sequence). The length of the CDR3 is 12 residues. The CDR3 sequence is CASSMNGETQYF. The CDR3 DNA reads TGTGCCAGTAGTATGAACGGAGAGACCCAGTACTTC.

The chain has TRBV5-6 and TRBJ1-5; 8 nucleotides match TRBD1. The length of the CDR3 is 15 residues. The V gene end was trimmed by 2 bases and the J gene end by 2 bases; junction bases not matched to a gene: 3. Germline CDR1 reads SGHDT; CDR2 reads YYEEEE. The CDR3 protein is CASSFSDRGNQPQHF. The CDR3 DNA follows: TGTGCCAGCAGCTTTTCGGACAGGGGCAATCAGCCCCAGCATTTT.

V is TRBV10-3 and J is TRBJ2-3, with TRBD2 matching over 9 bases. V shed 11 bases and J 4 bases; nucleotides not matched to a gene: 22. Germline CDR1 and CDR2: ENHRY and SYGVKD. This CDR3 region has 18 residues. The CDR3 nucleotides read TGTGCCGCGCCCTTACATCTAGCGGGACCAAGGGGCGCAGATACGCAGTATTTT. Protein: CAAPLHLAGPRGADTQYF.

This CDR3 is CASRRDSQETQYF. CDR3 sequence (DNA): TGTGCCAGCAGGAGGGACAGCCAAGAGACCCAGTACTTC. The chain is built from TRBV18 and TRBJ2-5; TRBD1 might be the D (7 bases). Germline V gene sequence: CDR1 KGHSH, CDR2 LQKENI. V lost 8 bases and J lost 1, with 11 bases in between. The CDR3 loop spans 13 amino acids. Using reference TRBV18 and TRBJ2-5 for the parts outside the CDR3, the full variable domain is NAGVMQNPRHLVRRRGQEARLRCSPMKGHSHVYWYRQLPEEGLKFMVYLQKENIIDESGMPKERFSAEFPKEGPSILRIQQVVRGDSAAYFCASRRDSQETQYFGPGTRLLVL.

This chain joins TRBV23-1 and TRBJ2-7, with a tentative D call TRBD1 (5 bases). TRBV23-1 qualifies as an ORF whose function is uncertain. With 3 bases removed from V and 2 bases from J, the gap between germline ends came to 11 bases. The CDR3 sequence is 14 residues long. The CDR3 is CASSQGRETYEQYF. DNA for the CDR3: TGCGCCAGCAGTCAGGGCAGGGAAACCTACGAGCAGTACTTC.

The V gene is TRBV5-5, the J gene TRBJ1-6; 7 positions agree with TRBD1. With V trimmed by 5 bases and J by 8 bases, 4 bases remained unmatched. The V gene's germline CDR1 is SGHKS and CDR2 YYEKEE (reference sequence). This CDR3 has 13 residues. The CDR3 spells CASRGQPDSPLHF. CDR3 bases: TGTGCCAGCAGGGGACAGCCGGATTCACCCCTCCACTTT. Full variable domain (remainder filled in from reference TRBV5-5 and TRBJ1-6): DAGVTQSPTHLIKTRGQQVTLRCSPISGHKSVSWYQQVLGQGPQFIFQYYEKEERGRGNFPDRFSARQFPNYSSELNVNALLLGDSALYLCASRGQPDSPLHFGNGTRLTVT.

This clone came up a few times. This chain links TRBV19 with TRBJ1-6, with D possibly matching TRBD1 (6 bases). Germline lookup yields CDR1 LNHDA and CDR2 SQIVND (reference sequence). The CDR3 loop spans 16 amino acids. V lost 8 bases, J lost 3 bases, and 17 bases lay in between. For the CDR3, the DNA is TGTGCCAGTGGGGGGGGCGGACGGAGCTATAATTCACCCCTCCACTTT. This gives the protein CASGGGGRSYNSPLHF.

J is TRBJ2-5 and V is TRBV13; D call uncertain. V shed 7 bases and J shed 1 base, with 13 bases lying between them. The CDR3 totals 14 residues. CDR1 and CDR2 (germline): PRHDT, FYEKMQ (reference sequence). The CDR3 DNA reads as TGTGCCAGCACCTCCCGGTCATTCCAAGAGACCCAGTACTTC. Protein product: CASTSRSFQETQYF.

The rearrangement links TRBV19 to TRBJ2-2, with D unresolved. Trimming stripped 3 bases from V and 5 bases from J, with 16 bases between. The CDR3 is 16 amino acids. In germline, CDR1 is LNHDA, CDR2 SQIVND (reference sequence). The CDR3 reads CASSIRSESSTGELFF. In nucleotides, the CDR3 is TGTGCCAGTAGTATCAGGTCAGAGAGCAGTACCGGGGAGCTGTTTTTT.

The CDR3 DNA reads as TGTGCCAGCAGCCGACTAGCGGGGAGCGTCGGGGAGCTGTTTTTT. It is translated as CASSRLAGSVGELFF. J is TRBJ2-2 and V is TRBV11-1; TRBD2 matches at 11 bases. The CDR3 has 15 residues. Trimming cost V 5 bases and J 7 bases; bases outside gene matches: 6. CDR1 and CDR2 (germline): SGHAT, FQDESV (reference sequence).

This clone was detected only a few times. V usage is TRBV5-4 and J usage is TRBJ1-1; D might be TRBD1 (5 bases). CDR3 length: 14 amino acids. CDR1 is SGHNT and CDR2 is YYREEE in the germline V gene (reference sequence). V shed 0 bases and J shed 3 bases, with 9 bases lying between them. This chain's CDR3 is CASSLVGGYTEAFF. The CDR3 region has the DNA TGTGCCAGCAGCTTGGTTGGGGGGTACACTGAAGCTTTCTTT.

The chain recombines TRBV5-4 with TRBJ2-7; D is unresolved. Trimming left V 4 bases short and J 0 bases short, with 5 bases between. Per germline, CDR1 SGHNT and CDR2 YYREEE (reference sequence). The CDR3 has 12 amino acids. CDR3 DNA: TGTGCCAGCAGCGTAGCCTCCTACGAGCAGTACTTC. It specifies CASSVASYEQYF.

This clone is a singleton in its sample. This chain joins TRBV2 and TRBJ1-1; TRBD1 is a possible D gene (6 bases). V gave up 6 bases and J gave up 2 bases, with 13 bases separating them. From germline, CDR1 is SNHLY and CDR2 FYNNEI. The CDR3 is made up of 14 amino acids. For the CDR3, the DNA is TGTGCCAGCAGCGGACAGCTTATTAACACTGAAGCTTTCTTT. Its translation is CASSGQLINTEAFF.

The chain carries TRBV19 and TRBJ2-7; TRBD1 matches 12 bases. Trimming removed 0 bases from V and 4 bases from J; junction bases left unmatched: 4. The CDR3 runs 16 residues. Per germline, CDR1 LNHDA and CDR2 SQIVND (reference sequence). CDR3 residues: CASSIDPGQGAYEQYF. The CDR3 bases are TGTGCCAGTAGTATAGATCCGGGACAGGGGGCGTACGAGCAGTACTTC.

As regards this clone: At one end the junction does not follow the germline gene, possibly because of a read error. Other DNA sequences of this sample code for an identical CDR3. Here the CDR3 DNA reads TGTGCCAGCAGCTTAGTAGGTTGGGGGGACTATAATTCCCCCCTCCACTTT. This gives the protein CASSLVGWGDYNSPLHF. The J gene is TRBJ1-6, the V gene TRBV7-2; maybe TRBD1 (5 bases). The CDR3 extends over 17 amino acids. The germline V gene encodes CDR1 SGHTA and CDR2 FQGNSA.

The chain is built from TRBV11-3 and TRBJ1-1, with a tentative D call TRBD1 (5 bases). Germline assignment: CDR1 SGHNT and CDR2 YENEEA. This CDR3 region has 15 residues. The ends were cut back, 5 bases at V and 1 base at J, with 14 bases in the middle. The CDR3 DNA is TGTGCCAGCAGCCTAGGACAAGGGAGGAACACTGAAGCTTTCTTT. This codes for CASSLGQGRNTEAFF.